The 30 T cell receptor beta chains reported below all come from one sample, sequenced in a study of blood T cell repertoires in COVID-19. TCRdb's table, derived via immunoSEQ multiplex PCR, lists solely in-frame clones and lacks some. The table shows about 230,000 clones, with about 88% occurring only once. The sequencing input was peripheral blood. These receptors were obtained from a man aged 40-55 years with acute or convalescent COVID-19.

This chain connects TRBV12-3 or TRBV12-4 to TRBJ2-7; D uncertain. This CDR3 region has 11 residues. The V end was cut by 3 bases, the J end by 2 bases, with 2 bases between. The CDR3: CASSFTYEQYF. The CDR3 DNA follows: TGTGCCAGCAGTTTTACCTACGAGCAGTACTTC.

This clone was counted a few times. The rearrangement links TRBV5-1 to TRBJ1-5; TRBD1 agrees at 8 bases. V was pared by 1 base and J by 5 bases, with 5 bases of the junction left unmatched. The CDR3 extends over 15 amino acids. Germline V lookup: CDR1 SGHRS, CDR2 YFSETQ. CDR3 nucleotides: TGCGCCAGCAGCTTGACCGGACAGGGTGATCAGCCCCAGCATTTT. Translated: CASSLTGQGDQPQHF.

Remarks on this clone: This CDR3 fails to terminate in the conserved phenylalanine or tryptophan, so it likely reflects a read error. No DNA is shown, since the ends of the CDR3 on it are uncertain; the CDR3 is the one TCRdb lists. The chain recombines TRBV27 with TRBJ1-1; the table's D call, TRBD1, was not checked against the DNA. The CDR3 region is 14 residues in length, termini included. Germline values: CDR1 MNHEY, CDR2 SMNVEV (reference sequence). The CDR3 region is CASSFSPNRAQAFL.

This clone was recorded once. The chain is built from TRBV9 and TRBJ2-5; 10 bases map to TRBD1. This CDR3 spans 15 amino acids. V lost 3 bases to trimming and J lost 4 bases; unmatched junction nucleotides: 6. Germline V CDR1 and CDR2: SGDLS, YYNGEE. Here the CDR3 DNA reads TGTGCCAGCAGCGCCCGGGACAGGGGTTTAGAGACCCAGTACTTC. This translates into CASSARDRGLETQYF.

This chain links TRBV7-3 with TRBJ2-3; 9 bases agree with TRBD1. The CDR3 sequence is 15 residues long. Germline CDR1 SGHTA, CDR2 FQGTGA. V gave up 5 bases and J gave up 5 bases; unmatched junction bases: 8. DNA of the CDR3: TGTGCCAGCAGCCCTGGGGGACAGGGAAGAGATACGCAGTATTTT. Protein sequence: CASSPGGQGRDTQYF.

The chain employs TRBV7-6 and TRBJ1-1, with a weak D call TRBD1 (5 bases). CDR1 and CDR2 (germline): SGHVS, FNYEAQ. The CDR3 consists of 12 residues. CDR3 bases: TGTGCTGTGGTTGGGGCCAATCCTGAAGCTTTCTTT. It specifies CAVVGANPEAFF. Together with reference TRBV7-6 and TRBJ1-1, the CDR3 gives the full variable domain: GAGVSQSPRYKVTKRGQDVALRCDPISGHVSLYWYRQALGQGPEFLTYFNYEAQQDKSGLPNDRFSAERPEGSISTLTIQRTEQRDSAMYRCAVVGANPEAFFGQGTRLTVV.

The chain has TRBV19 and TRBJ1-4, with a weak D call TRBD1 (5 bases). Trimming shortened V by 3 bases and J by 5 bases, and 13 bases separated the two germline ends. Germline V gene data show CDR1 as LNHDA and CDR2 as SQIVND (reference sequence). The CDR3 consists of 15 residues. DNA of the CDR3: TGTGCCAGTAGTATTTCCGGGGGACCGAATGAAAAACTGTTTTTT. Translated: CASSISGGPNEKLFF.

The V call is TRBV7-9, the J call TRBJ1-5, with a tentative D call TRBD1 (6 bases). Trimming left V 4 bases short and J 7 bases short, with 8 bases between. This CDR3 spans 12 amino acids. Germline values: CDR1 SEHNR, CDR2 FQNEAQ (reference sequence). The chain's CDR3 is CASSSGEQPQHF. The CDR3 coding sequence is TGTGCCAGCAGCTCAGGGGAACAGCCCCAGCATTTT.

This clone has more than one count but fewer than ten. Germline and junction disagree at one end, which may indicate a read error. The V gene is TRBV24-1, the J gene TRBJ2-2, with D maybe TRBD1 (5 bases). The CDR3 loop spans 17 amino acids. The germline gives CDR1 KGHDR, CDR2 SFDVKD. This CDR3 is CATSFGQGSPSTGELFF. In nucleotides, the CDR3 is TGTGCCACCAGTTTTGGTCAGGGAAGTCCGTCCACCGGAGAGCTGTTTTTT.

The V call is TRBV7-9, the J call TRBJ2-1, with 10 nucleotides matching TRBD2. Germline V gives CDR1 SEHNR, CDR2 FQNEAQ (reference sequence). The CDR3 is 18 amino acids. Trimming removed 5 bases from V and 1 base from J; junction bases left unmatched: 11. DNA of the CDR3: TGTGCCAGCAGCCTAAGCTTGGGGACTAGCGAATCCTACAATGAGCAGTTCTTC. Translated, it gives CASSLSLGTSESYNEQFF.

The chain couples TRBV2 to TRBJ2-7; TRBD2 matches at 9 bases. This CDR3 region has 13 residues. J was trimmed by 7 bases and V by 7 bases; bases with no gene match: 8. Germline-derived CDR1 and CDR2 are SNHLY and FYNNEI. In DNA form, the CDR3 reads TGTGCCAGCATTCTCCCGCGGGGGGGTGAGCAGTACTTC. Its protein is CASILPRGGEQYF.

V is TRBV7-9 and J is TRBJ2-2, with a weak D call TRBD2 (6 bases). This CDR3 is 16 amino acids long. Per the germline V gene, CDR1 is SEHNR and CDR2 is FQNEAQ (reference sequence). V lost 5 bases to trimming and J lost 3 bases, with 16 bases between them. As DNA, the CDR3 is TGTGCCAGCAGCCCCTTCCCCGGGACTTACACCGGGGAGCTGTTTTTT. Amino acid sequence: CASSPFPGTYTGELFF. Based on the CDR3 plus reference TRBV7-9 and TRBJ2-2, the full variable domain is DTGVSQNPRHKITKRGQNVTFRCDPISEHNRLYWYRQTLGQGPEFLTYFQNEAQLEKSRLLSDRFSAERPKGSFSTLEIQRTEQGDSAMYLCASSPFPGTYTGELFFGEGSRLTVL.

J is TRBJ1-3 and V is TRBV10-3, with 7 bases matching TRBD1. The J segment lost 0 bases and the V segment lost 5 bases, leaving 7 bases of the junction unmatched. The CDR3 consists of 16 residues. Germline V gene sequence: CDR1 ENHRY, CDR2 SYGVKD. The CDR3, as DNA: TGTGCCATCAGTAAGGACAGGATGCTCTCTGGAAACACCATATATTTT. Translation: CAISKDRMLSGNTIYF.

The CDR3 DNA sequence: TGTGCCAGCAGCTTAAAAGGGGGCAGCAATCAGCCCCAGCATTTT. Encoded protein: CASSLKGGSNQPQHF. The J gene is TRBJ1-5, the V gene TRBV7-2, with 7 bases aligning to TRBD1. CDR1 is SGHTA and CDR2 is FQGNSA in the germline V gene. The CDR3 consists of 15 residues. J was trimmed by 1 base and V by 2 bases; bases with no gene match: 2.

The chain links TRBV2 to TRBJ2-7; tentative D call: TRBD2 (6 bases). The germline CDR1 and CDR2 sequences are SNHLY and FYNNEI. Between the trimmed V and J ends, which lost 5 bases and 3 bases, there was a span of 8 bases. This CDR3 comprises 12 residues. Here the CDR3 reads CASSLGGYEQYF. In DNA form, the CDR3 reads TGTGCCAGCAGTCTCGGGGGCTACGAGCAGTACTTC.

This clone has more than one count but fewer than ten. J is TRBJ2-1 and V is TRBV2, with TRBD2 matching 9 bases. CDR1 and CDR2 from the germline V gene are SNHLY and FYNNEI. The length of the CDR3 is 13 residues. V shed 7 bases, J shed 5 bases, and the junction held 3 bases outside the gene matches. CDR3 coding DNA: TGTGCCAGCAATGAGCGGGGGGACAATGAGCAGTTCTTC. This encodes CASNERGDNEQFF.

This clone was detected once. The CDR3 region is CASSPQGIEAFF. The DNA for the CDR3 is TGTGCCAGCAGCCCACAGGGTATTGAAGCTTTCTTT. The J gene is TRBJ1-1, the V gene TRBV4-2, with D possibly being TRBD1 (6 bases). The V gene's germline CDR1 is LGHNA and CDR2 YNFKEQ. Trimming removed 4 bases at V and 7 bases at J, with 10 bases between. This CDR3 is built from 12 residues.

The CDR3 sequence is CASSFFRDRGSETQYF. The CDR3 nucleotides read TGTGCCAGCAGTTTCTTCCGGGACAGGGGGTCGGAGACCCAGTACTTC. This sequence joins TRBV28 and TRBJ2-5; TRBD1 agrees at 11 bases. The trim removed 3 bases at V and 5 bases at J, leaving 8 bases unmatched. CDR3 length: 16 residues. Germline V CDR1 and CDR2: MDHEN, SYDVKM.

The V call is TRBV6-5, the J call TRBJ1-2, with a tentative D call TRBD1 (5 bases). Trimming cost V 5 bases and J 6 bases, with 13 bases left between them. CDR1 is MNHEY and CDR2 is SVGAGI in the germline V gene. The CDR3 loop spans 13 amino acids. The CDR3 DNA sequence: TGTGCCAGCAGTCCCTCTTGGGGGGATGGCTACACCTTC. Encoded protein: CASSPSWGDGYTF.

V and J are TRBV2 and TRBJ1-2; 7 bases fit TRBD1. The CDR3 runs 14 residues. Germline CDR1 and CDR2: SNHLY and FYNNEI. Losses at the gene ends were 10 bases for V and 0 bases for J; bases not matched to a gene: 8. The CDR3 protein is CATTEGGPNYGYTF. The CDR3 DNA sequence: TGTGCCACAACGGAAGGGGGCCCTAACTATGGCTACACCTTC.

The chain uses TRBV5-1 and TRBJ2-5; 8 bases line up with TRBD1. Germline V gene lookup returns CDR1 SGHRS and CDR2 YFSETQ. The CDR3 extends over 16 amino acids. J gave up 2 bases and V 4 bases, and 10 bases lay outside the gene matches. The CDR3 sequence: CASSARRQGSQETQYF. In nucleotides, the CDR3 is TGCGCCAGCAGCGCTAGAAGACAGGGGTCACAAGAGACCCAGTACTTC. Full variable domain (outside the CDR3, taken from reference TRBV5-1 and TRBJ2-5): KAGVTQTPRYLIKTRGQQVTLSCSPISGHRSVSWYQQTPGQGLQFLFEYFSETQRNKGNFPGRFSGRQFSNSRSEMNVSTLELGDSALYLCASSARRQGSQETQYFGPGTRLLVL.

The chain combines TRBV30 with TRBJ2-7, with 9 nucleotides matching TRBD2. This CDR3 has 16 amino acids. Germline assignment: CDR1 GTSNPN and CDR2 SVGIG (reference sequence). V was clipped by 3 bases and J by 8 bases; unmatched bases: 17. As DNA, the CDR3 is TGTGCCTGGAGCCTTAACGCGGGGGGGTCCGCCATAAAGCAGTACTTC. This encodes CAWSLNAGGSAIKQYF.

This chain joins TRBV12-3 or TRBV12-4 and TRBJ1-3; unclear D gene. The CDR3 loop spans 11 amino acids. V was shortened by 8 bases and J by 2 bases, with 4 bases between the two germline ends. The CDR3 sequence: CASGPGNTIYF. CDR3 nucleotides: TGTGCCAGCGGGCCTGGAAACACCATATATTTT.

This clone has a handful of counts. The rearrangement uses TRBV19 and TRBJ1-6; the D gene is possibly TRBD1 (6 bases). V was shortened by 5 bases and J by 0 bases, with 14 bases between the two germline ends. This CDR3 spans 17 amino acids. In germline, CDR1 is LNHDA, CDR2 SQIVND (reference sequence). CDR3 sequence: CASSVGTTSSYNSPLHF. The CDR3 bases are TGTGCCAGTAGTGTCGGGACAACAAGCTCCTATAATTCACCCCTCCACTTT.

The chain combines TRBV4-3 with TRBJ2-3; 8 bases line up with TRBD2. Per germline, CDR1 LGHNA and CDR2 YSLEER. The CDR3 consists of 15 residues. V gave up 1 base and J gave up 5 bases; unmatched junction bases: 5. The CDR3 coding sequence is TGCGCCAGCAGCCAAGCGATACTAGCGGAAGATACGCAGTATTTT. Translating it yields CASSQAILAEDTQYF.

This sequence joins TRBV2 and TRBJ2-2; tentatively, D is TRBD1 (6 bases). This CDR3 comprises 14 residues. Germline loops: CDR1 SNHLY, CDR2 FYNNEI. The germline V and J ends were trimmed by 7 bases and 4 bases, with 13 bases remaining between them. CDR3 DNA sequence: TGTGCCAGCATGGGGGCGAGAGTCACCGGGGAGCTGTTTTTT. It specifies CASMGARVTGELFF.

The chain combines TRBV11-2 with TRBJ1-1; the D is unclear. Trimming shortened V by 9 bases and J by 1 base, and 15 bases separated the two germline ends. CDR3 length: 14 amino acids. Germline V gene data show CDR1 as SGHAT and CDR2 as FQNNGV. The chain's CDR3 is CASFPGFSNTEAFF. CDR3 DNA sequence: TGTGCCAGTTTTCCGGGATTCTCGAACACTGAAGCTTTCTTT.

The rearrangement uses TRBV7-2 and TRBJ2-1; D remains unclear. Germline V gene data show CDR1 as SGHTA and CDR2 as FQGNSA. The CDR3 totals 12 residues. Trimming took 3 bases from V and 3 from J, leaving 3 bases between them. The CDR3 nucleotides read TGTGCCAGCAGCTTTAACTACAATGAGCAGTTCTTC. It yields the protein CASSFNYNEQFF.

V is TRBV18 and J is TRBJ1-3; a weak D match, TRBD1 (5 bases). The CDR3 sequence is 16 residues long. Trimming stripped 3 bases from V and 1 base from J, with 13 bases between. Looked up from germline, CDR1 is KGHSH and CDR2 is LQKENI. CDR3 nucleotide sequence: TGTGCCAGCTCACCGAGAGTACAGGCTTCTGGAAACACCATATATTTT. Amino acid sequence: CASSPRVQASGNTIYF.

The gene calls are TRBV7-8 and TRBJ1-2, with no clear D. From germline, CDR1 is SGHVS and CDR2 FQNEAQ. Trimming shortened V by 5 bases and J by 3 bases, and 16 bases separated the two germline ends. The CDR3 has 15 amino acids. CDR3 in amino acids: CASSPPWGGDYGYTF. CDR3 DNA sequence: TGTGCCAGCAGCCCCCCTTGGGGAGGCGACTATGGCTACACCTTC.